The text below deals with one T cell receptor (beta chain). Antigen unknown. The CDR3 sequence is 16 residues long. Per the germline V gene, CDR1 is SGHAT and CDR2 is FQNNGV. Trimming left V 3 bases short and J 3 bases short, with 15 bases between. The repertoire was sequenced with immunoSEQ multiplex PCR; TCRdb's copy has only in-frame clones and lacks some. This table holds around 16,000 clones, around nine tenths found once. This entry comes from a study of T cells in localized non-small cell lung cancer. Study-level points and caveats: Uninvolved adjacent lung had higher T cell clonality than tumor and all other tissues. Longer survival (overall) was linked to higher T cell density in blood. Sequencing, confined to only one tumor region, leaves heterogeneity possible. A median of about 58 of the top 100 tumor clones appeared in adjacent lung, which was paired and uninvolved.

The chain carries TRBV11-2 and TRBJ2-1; maybe TRBD2 (6 bases). The specimen was peripheral blood, collected before any cancer treatment. This TCR was recovered from an older female donor with stage III squamous cell lung carcinoma. The CDR3 bases are TGTGCCAGCAGCTTTAACACCGGGACTTTCTACAATGAGCAGTTCTTC. Protein: CASSFNTGTFYNEQFF.